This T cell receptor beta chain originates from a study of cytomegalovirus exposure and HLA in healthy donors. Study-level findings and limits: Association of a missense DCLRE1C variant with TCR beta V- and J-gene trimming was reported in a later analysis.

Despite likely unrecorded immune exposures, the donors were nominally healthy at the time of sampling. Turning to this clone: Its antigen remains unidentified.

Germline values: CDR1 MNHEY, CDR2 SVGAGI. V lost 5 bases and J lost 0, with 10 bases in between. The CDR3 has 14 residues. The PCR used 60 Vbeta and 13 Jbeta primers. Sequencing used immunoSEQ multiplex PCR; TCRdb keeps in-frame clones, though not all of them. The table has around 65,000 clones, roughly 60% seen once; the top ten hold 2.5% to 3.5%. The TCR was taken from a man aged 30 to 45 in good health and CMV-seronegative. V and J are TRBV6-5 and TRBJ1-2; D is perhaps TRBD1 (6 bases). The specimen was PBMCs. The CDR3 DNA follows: TGTGCCAGCAGTGAAGGGGGTTCTAACTATGGCTACACCTTC. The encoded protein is CASSEGGSNYGYTF.